This TCR beta chain was recovered during a study of cytomegalovirus exposure and HLA in healthy donors. Assay: immunoSEQ multiplex PCR; the TCRdb copy retains only in-frame clones and omits some. Of about 160,000 clones in the sample, about nine tenths were seen once. CDR3 length equals 11 residues. The germline V and J ends were trimmed by 3 bases and 6 bases, with 6 bases remaining between them. Germline CDR1 SGHVS, CDR2 FNYEAQ. This clonotype was obtained from a woman under 30 in good health and CMV-seropositive. The chain carries TRBV7-6 and TRBJ2-7; no clear D. Sequenced material: PBMCs. The DNA of the CDR3 is TGTGCCAGCAGCTTTTATAGCGAGCAGTACTTC. This sequence encodes CASSFYSEQYF.